This passage covers 32 T cell receptor beta chains from one sample sequenced in a study of blood T cells in healthy people across ages. With a J-beta primer mix and a sample-barcoded 5' primer, a second PCR ran roughly 6 to 11 cycles. TCRdb ran MiXCR on the 5' RACE reads and lists one entry per CDR3 protein. The profile shows around 2 million distinct CDR3 sequences, roughly two fifths of them singletons. Material: blood. Receptors originate from a human donor in good health.

This clonotype was observed a handful of times. V gene TRBV24-1 combines with J gene TRBJ2-1; D uncertain. V lost 4 bases, J lost 5 bases, and 11 bases lay in between. Per germline, CDR1 KGHDR and CDR2 SFDVKD. The CDR3 length is 14 residues. CDR3 loop: CATSDLVKNNEQFF. The CDR3 nucleotides are TGTGCCACCAGTGACCTAGTTAAAAACAATGAGCAGTTCTTC.

The V and J genes are TRBV30 and TRBJ2-3; TRBD2 is a possible D gene (6 bases). Per the germline V gene, CDR1 is GTSNPN and CDR2 is SVGIG (reference sequence). The length of the CDR3 is 14 residues. V lost 3 bases to trimming and J lost 0 bases, with 10 bases between them. CDR3 sequence (DNA): TGTGCCTGGAGCGGGAGCTCTAGCACAGATACGCAGTATTTT. It specifies CAWSGSSSTDTQYF.

The rearrangement joins TRBV5-6 to TRBJ2-3; maybe TRBD2 (6 bases). From germline, CDR1 is SGHDT and CDR2 YYEEEE. V shed 1 base and J shed 5 bases, with 11 bases lying between them. The CDR3 has 14 amino acids. CDR3 bases: TGTGCCAGCAGCTTGAATCCAGCGGGAGATACGCAGTATTTT. Translated: CASSLNPAGDTQYF.

There are a few counts of this clonotype. J is TRBJ2-7 and V is TRBV4-1; weak D call: TRBD1 (7 bases). Trimming left V 4 bases short and J 3 bases short, with 16 bases between. CDR1 is MGHRA, CDR2 YSYEKL, per germline. This CDR3 spans 15 amino acids. The CDR3 DNA reads TGCGCCAGCAGCCTTCGACAGGGAGGCGTCTACGAGCAGTACTTC. It codes for CASSLRQGGVYEQYF.

This clonotype was counted between two and nine times. The rearrangement joins TRBV20-1 to TRBJ2-3; D may be TRBD1 (6 bases). V lost 5 bases and J lost 2, with 11 bases in between. This CDR3 has 13 residues. Germline V gene data show CDR1 as DFQATT and CDR2 as SNEGSKA (reference sequence). CDR3 sequence reads: CSARRQATDTQYF. CDR3 coding DNA: TGCAGTGCTCGTAGACAGGCCACAGATACGCAGTATTTT.

The chain has TRBV4-3 and TRBJ2-7, with 12 bases that match TRBD2. The V segment lost 0 bases and the J segment 2 bases; nucleotides outside the gene matches: 2. The V gene's germline CDR1 is LGHNA and CDR2 YSLEER. This CDR3 is built from 16 residues. CDR3 DNA: TGCGCCAGCAGCCAAGACCCTAGCGGGGGGGCCTACGAGCAGTACTTC. Protein: CASSQDPSGGAYEQYF.

The V and J genes are TRBV6-5 and TRBJ1-3; D is perhaps TRBD1 (6 bases). CDR1 MNHEY and CDR2 SVGAGI come from the germline V gene. CDR3 length: 17 amino acids. Trimming took 2 bases from V and 0 from J, leaving 14 bases between them. DNA for the CDR3: TGTGCCAGCAGTTACGTACAAAGGACAGCCTCTGGAAACACCATATATTTT. It encodes CASSYVQRTASGNTIYF.

This clonotype was observed many times. The chain uses TRBV9 and TRBJ2-1, with TRBD1 matching 7 bases. V lost 4 bases and J lost 5; bases outside the gene matches: 9. From germline, CDR1 is SGDLS and CDR2 YYNGEE. This CDR3 is built from 15 residues. The CDR3 loop is CASSLPRTGDNEQFF. The CDR3 DNA reads TGTGCCAGCAGCCTTCCCCGGACAGGAGACAATGAGCAGTTCTTC.

Remarks on this clonotype: Relative to the germline gene, one junction end is altered; a read error may explain this. The gene calls are TRBV6-1 and TRBJ2-3, with D hard to call. The CDR3 sequence is 17 residues long. Germline CDR1 and CDR2: MNHNS and SASEGT. The CDR3 sequence: CVSSPKATHLSGDTQYF. The CDR3 DNA reads as TGTGTCAGCAGTCCCAAGGCCACTCATCTCTCTGGAGATACGCAGTATTTT.

The chain links TRBV15 to TRBJ1-2; D is ambiguous. This CDR3 is built from 13 residues. Germline V gives CDR1 LNHNV, CDR2 YYDKDF (reference sequence). Trimming cost V 0 bases and J 7 bases, with 9 bases left between them. CDR3 loop: CATSRDLGSGYTF. In DNA, the CDR3 is TGTGCCACCAGCAGAGATTTGGGGTCTGGCTACACCTTC.

The chain combines TRBV20-1 with TRBJ2-1, with 12 bases that match TRBD2. With 5 bases clipped from V and 6 bases from J, the junction kept 5 bases outside the gene matches. The CDR3 runs to 14 residues. Germline values: CDR1 DFQATT, CDR2 SNEGSKA (reference sequence). CDR3 DNA: TGCAGTGCTTGGACTAGCGGGGTAACCAATGAGCAGTTCTTC. Translating it yields CSAWTSGVTNEQFF.

This clonotype appeared once. Just one base apart from a much larger clone, this may be a read error. The rearrangement uses TRBV12-3 or TRBV12-4 and TRBJ2-3; D unresolved. The CDR3 runs to 13 residues. Trimming removed 8 bases at V and 2 bases at J, with 11 bases between. CDR3 coding DNA: TGTGCCAGCGGACCCATGGCCACAGATACGCAGTATTTT. Its protein product is CASGPMATDTQYF.

The V call is TRBV7-3, the J call TRBJ2-1; 11 bases agree with TRBD2. After removal of 4 bases from V and 7 bases from J, the junction contained 3 bases not matched to a gene. CDR3 length: 14 amino acids. The germline V gene has CDR1 SGHTA and CDR2 FQGTGA. The chain's CDR3 is CASSYSGGGNEQFF. DNA for the CDR3: TGTGCCAGCAGCTATAGCGGGGGGGGGAATGAGCAGTTCTTC.

The chain has TRBV7-2 and TRBJ1-4; possibly TRBD1 for D (5 bases). This CDR3 is 13 amino acids long. Trimming cost V 5 bases and J 7 bases, with 11 bases left between them. CDR1 is SGHTA, CDR2 FQGNSA, per germline. Written as DNA, the CDR3 is TGTGCCAGCAGCCACGGGGGGGGTGAAAAACTGTTTTTT. Residues: CASSHGGGEKLFF.

Remarks on this clonotype: Relative to the germline gene, one junction end is altered; a read error may explain this. CDR3 DNA sequence: TGCGCCAGCAGCCAAGAGGGCCAGTCACTAGCCAAAAACACTCAGTACTTC. This sequence encodes CASSQEGQSLAKNTQYF. This chain joins TRBV4-3 and TRBJ2-4, with D tentatively TRBD2 (6 bases). CDR3 length: 17 amino acids. CDR1 is LGHNA, CDR2 YSLEER, per germline.

This clonotype has more than one count but fewer than ten. The chain recombines TRBV7-2 with TRBJ2-7, with D maybe TRBD1 (7 bases). The CDR3 is made up of 15 amino acids. The germline CDR1 and CDR2 sequences are SGHTA and FQGNSA. V shed 2 bases and J shed 0 bases, with 11 bases lying between them. The CDR3 region is CASSLRQGGSYEQYF. CDR3 in DNA: TGTGCCAGCAGCTTAAGGCAGGGGGGCTCCTACGAGCAGTACTTC.

The rearrangement uses TRBV6-2 or TRBV6-3 and TRBJ1-1; unclear D gene. Germline V CDR1 and CDR2: MNHEY, SVGEGT. The CDR3 extends over 15 amino acids. V was trimmed by 0 bases and J by 1 base, leaving 9 bases between them. The CDR3 reads CASSYSLGSNTEAFF. Here the CDR3 DNA reads TGTGCCAGCAGTTACTCTCTGGGGTCGAACACTGAAGCTTTCTTT.

The chain is built from TRBV15 and TRBJ1-2; D ambiguous. Germline lookup yields CDR1 LNHNV and CDR2 YYDKDF (reference sequence). The CDR3 has 14 residues. V was trimmed by 5 bases and J by 0 bases, leaving 10 bases between them. The CDR3 coding sequence is TGTGCCACCAGCCCGACACCGCCTAACTATGGCTACACCTTC. This translates into CATSPTPPNYGYTF.

This clonotype has a handful of counts. The chain recombines TRBV4-2 with TRBJ2-6, with D hard to call. The CDR3 length is 18 residues. Germline loops: CDR1 LGHNA, CDR2 YNFKEQ. Trimming cost V 0 bases and J 0 bases, with 12 bases left between them. DNA for the CDR3: TGTGCCAGCAGCCAAGAGGACGGATCGAGCTCTGGGGCCAACGTCCTGACTTTC. Protein product: CASSQEDGSSSGANVLTF.

The V gene is TRBV6-2 or TRBV6-3, the J gene TRBJ1-2; 10 positions agree with TRBD1. The CDR3 totals 14 residues. The V gene end was trimmed by 6 bases and the J gene end by 4 bases; junction bases not matched to a gene: 5. CDR1 is MNHEY, CDR2 SVGEGT, per germline. The CDR3 coding sequence is TGTGCCAGCAGGCCGACAGGGGGCACCTATGGCTACACCTTC. Its protein product is CASRPTGGTYGYTF.

This clonotype came up a few times. This chain joins TRBV21-1 and TRBJ2-6. TRBV21-1 has pseudogene status. This CDR3 comprises 14 residues. CDR3 residues: CARSSHSGANVLTF. The CDR3 DNA is TGTGCCAGGTCCAGTCACTCTGGGGCCAACGTCCTGACTTTC.

The J gene is TRBJ1-2, the V gene TRBV4-2, with no clear D. The V end lost 0 bases, the J end lost 5 bases, and 16 bases lay between the germline ends. This CDR3 spans 16 amino acids. In germline, CDR1 is LGHNA, CDR2 YNFKEQ. The CDR3 DNA follows: TGTGCCAGCAGCCAAGATTTGAGTGACCACATATATGGCTACACCTTC. Translation: CASSQDLSDHIYGYTF.

V gene TRBV12-3 or TRBV12-4 combines with J gene TRBJ2-1; possible D gene TRBD2, 5 bases. CDR3 size: 13 residues. V was clipped by 3 bases and J by 13 bases, with 16 bases between them. CDR3 DNA: TGTGCCAGCAGTTTCGAGGGATTAACCGATCAGTTCTTC. This encodes CASSFEGLTDQFF.

This CDR3 is CASSLIISSPLFSSYEQYF. As DNA, the CDR3 is TGCGCCAGCAGCCTAATAATAAGTAGCCCGCTCTTTTCCTCCTACGAGCAGTACTTC. The chain employs TRBV5-1 and TRBJ2-7; D is uncertain. This CDR3 is 19 amino acids long. Per germline, CDR1 SGHRS and CDR2 YFSETQ. Trimming took 4 bases from V and 0 from J, leaving 26 bases between them.

V gene TRBV12-3 or TRBV12-4 combines with J gene TRBJ2-7; a possible D gene is TRBD1 (6 bases). The CDR3 contains 12 residues. V lost 9 bases, J lost 7 bases, and 16 bases lay in between. CDR3 bases: TGTGCCAGTATGTGGGGGCACGGAGAGCAGTACTTC. Encoded protein: CASMWGHGEQYF.

This clonotype was counted between two and nine times. The gene calls are TRBV6-5 and TRBJ1-1; weak D call: TRBD1 (6 bases). V lost 2 bases and J 5 bases, leaving 12 bases between the germline ends. CDR1 and CDR2 from the germline V gene are MNHEY and SVGAGI. This CDR3 spans 14 amino acids. CDR3 residues: CASSYGGPGTEAFF. The CDR3 DNA reads TGTGCCAGCAGTTACGGGGGGCCGGGTACTGAAGCTTTCTTT.

In its sample, this clonotype was seen a few times. The chain joins TRBV4-3 to TRBJ1-2; D ambiguous. The CDR3 spans 15 residues. Trimming pared 0 bases from V and 5 bases from J, leaving 13 bases between. Germline V gene data show CDR1 as LGHNA and CDR2 as YSLEER. The CDR3 reads CASSQESTSWYGYTF. CDR3 nucleotides: TGCGCCAGCAGCCAAGAATCTACTTCTTGGTATGGCTACACCTTC.

The CDR3 DNA is TGTGCCACCAGTAAAAGGTGGACCGGCACAGATACGCAGTATTTT. Encoded protein: CATSKRWTGTDTQYF. J is TRBJ2-3 and V is TRBV24-1; D gene unclear. V was cut by 6 bases and J by 1 base, with 13 bases left in between. The CDR3 is 15 amino acids. The germline CDR1 and CDR2 sequences are KGHDR and SFDVKD.

This clonotype was counted only a few times. The chain links TRBV27 to TRBJ1-1; 7 bases are shared with TRBD1. CDR1 is MNHEY and CDR2 is SMNVEV in the germline V gene (reference sequence). V lost 5 bases and J lost 7; bases outside the gene matches: 10. The CDR3 is 14 amino acids. The chain's CDR3 is CASSPRQGPGEAFF. CDR3 DNA sequence: TGTGCCAGCAGTCCACGACAGGGCCCGGGTGAAGCTTTCTTT.

The genes are TRBV4-3 and TRBJ2-4; no clear D gene. The J call may be faulty, since TRBJ2-7 better matches the DNA end. The germline V gene has CDR1 LGHNA and CDR2 YSLEER. CDR3 length equals 15 residues. The CDR3 DNA reads as TGCGCCAGCAGCTCCAGTCAGGCAGAGGCCTACGAGCAGTACTTC. This codes for CASSSSQAEAYEQYF.

The chain is built from TRBV14 and TRBJ2-3; no definite D call. The CDR3 contains 14 residues. Germline V gene lookup returns CDR1 SGHDN and CDR2 FVKESK. V lost 1 base, J lost 4 bases, and 9 bases lay in between. The CDR3 DNA reads as TGTGCCAGCAGCCAAGCCCTCCTCCCAGATACGCAGTATTTT. This gives the protein CASSQALLPDTQYF.

The chain couples TRBV9 to TRBJ1-2; possibly TRBD1 for D (6 bases). Per the germline V gene, CDR1 is SGDLS and CDR2 is YYNGEE. CDR3 length: 16 residues. V was clipped by 4 bases and J by 3 bases, with 19 bases between them. CDR3 sequence (DNA): TGTGCCAGCAGCCACTCAGGGAGTAGGGGGTACTATGGCTACACCTTC. It translates to CASSHSGSRGYYGYTF.